These 3 T cell receptor beta chains came from one sample sequenced in a study of CD8+ T cells in alopecia areata. RNA extraction was followed by reverse transcription into cDNA, which acted as the sequencing template. Assay used: immunoSEQ multiplex PCR; TCRdb lists only in-frame clones, some missing. This repertoire shows roughly 200,000 clones, more than 50% found once; its top ten account for over 4%. Material for sequencing was CD8+ T cells sorted from blood. The receptors come from a human donor in good health.

This clone showed up just a few times. This sequence joins TRBV2 and TRBJ1-5; possible D gene TRBD1, 5 bases. This CDR3 has 14 residues. The ends were cut back, 3 bases at V and 5 bases at J, with 11 bases in the middle. CDR1 SNHLY and CDR2 FYNNEI come from the germline V gene. The CDR3 bases are TGTGCCAGCAGTGATTTCAGGGAAGATCAGCCCCAGCATTTT. Its protein is CASSDFREDQPQHF.

For this clone: Different DNA sequences within this sample yield the same CDR3. The gene calls are TRBV27 and TRBJ1-5; D not certain. This CDR3 is built from 14 residues. The V end was cut by 2 bases, the J end by 0 bases, with 5 bases between. The germline V gene encodes CDR1 MNHEY and CDR2 SMNVEV (reference sequence). CDR3 sequence (DNA): TGTGCCAGCAGTTTACTGAATAGCAATCAGCCCCAGCATTTT. It specifies CASSLLNSNQPQHF.

The rearrangement uses TRBV29-1 and TRBJ2-7, with 7 nucleotides matching TRBD2. CDR3 length equals 14 residues. Germline CDR1 reads SQVTM; CDR2 reads ANQGSEA. The V and J ends lost 5 bases and 0 bases, in that order; junction bases with no gene match: 7. CDR3 sequence: CSVSGWDYSYEQYF. In nucleotides, the CDR3 is TGCAGCGTTTCCGGCTGGGACTACTCCTACGAGCAGTACTTC.